Below, 7 T cell receptor beta chains from the same sample are listed, as sequenced in a study of T cells expressing NK-cell markers. TCRdb re-called the 5' RACE reads and gives one entry per CDR3 protein, without DNA. The table for this sample gives about 540,000 distinct CDR3 sequences. Source material: blood T cells: a sorted CD56 or NKG2C T cell subset, CD4+ or CD8+ T cells, or bulk PBMC T cells (not recorded which). The source is a man aged 18 to 30 in good health.

J is TRBJ1-6 and V is TRBV12-3 or TRBV12-4; TCRdb's D call of TRBD1 is untestable without DNA. There are 15 residues in the CDR3. CDR3 region: CASSLEGQGISPLHF.

This chain links TRBV30 with TRBJ2-1; TCRdb calls TRBD2, which cannot be checked without DNA. Germline CDR1 is GTSNPN and CDR2 is SVGIG (reference sequence). The CDR3 length is 14 residues. The CDR3 here is CAWSRSSGIDEQFF.

The chain combines TRBV20-1 with TRBJ2-1; TCRdb's assignment of TRBD1 cannot be checked, as there is no DNA. The CDR3 runs 15 residues. Germline CDR1 is DFQATT and CDR2 is SNEGSKA (reference sequence). CDR3 in amino acids: CSAHSGAGSYNEQFF.

The chain links TRBV27 to TRBJ2-5; there is no DNA to check the TCRdb D call of TRBD2. The CDR3 has 16 amino acids. Germline values: CDR1 MNHEY, CDR2 SMNVEV (reference sequence). The CDR3 sequence: CASRSRGGPGLETQYF.

The rearrangement uses TRBV27 and TRBJ2-7; TCRdb designates TRBD2, a call that cannot be tested without DNA. The CDR3 consists of 13 residues. Germline V gene data show CDR1 as MNHEY and CDR2 as SMNVEV (reference sequence). CDR3 loop: CASSSGPNYEQHF.

The V gene is TRBV5-1, the J gene TRBJ2-3. This CDR3 is built from 16 residues. Germline V lookup: CDR1 SGHRS, CDR2 YFSETQ. This CDR3 reads CASSPSDFSSTDTQYF.

J is TRBJ2-7 and V is TRBV6-5; TCRdb names TRBD2, which stays unverified in the absence of DNA. In germline, CDR1 is MNHEY, CDR2 SVGAGI. The CDR3 runs 15 residues. The CDR3 here is CASSLTSGRANEQYF.